This T cell receptor (beta chain) came from a study of T cell changes during pregnancy in multiple sclerosis. Assay used: immunoSEQ multiplex PCR; TCRdb lists only in-frame clones, some missing. The data hold under 110,000 clones, with around 92% observed a single time. The CDR3 sequence is 14 residues long. Germline V gene sequence: CDR1 LGHNA, CDR2 YSLEER. The V end lost 1 base, the J end lost 1 base, and 6 bases lay between the germline ends. This TCR was sampled from a female donor with multiple sclerosis, enrolled in a pregnancy study. The rearrangement joins TRBV4-3 to TRBJ2-3; D is uncertain. Here the sequenced sample was peripheral blood, taken in the second trimester of pregnancy. The CDR3 loop reads CASSQGSGTDTQYF. The DNA of the CDR3 is TGCGCCAGCAGCCAAGGGTCGGGCACAGATACGCAGTATTTT.